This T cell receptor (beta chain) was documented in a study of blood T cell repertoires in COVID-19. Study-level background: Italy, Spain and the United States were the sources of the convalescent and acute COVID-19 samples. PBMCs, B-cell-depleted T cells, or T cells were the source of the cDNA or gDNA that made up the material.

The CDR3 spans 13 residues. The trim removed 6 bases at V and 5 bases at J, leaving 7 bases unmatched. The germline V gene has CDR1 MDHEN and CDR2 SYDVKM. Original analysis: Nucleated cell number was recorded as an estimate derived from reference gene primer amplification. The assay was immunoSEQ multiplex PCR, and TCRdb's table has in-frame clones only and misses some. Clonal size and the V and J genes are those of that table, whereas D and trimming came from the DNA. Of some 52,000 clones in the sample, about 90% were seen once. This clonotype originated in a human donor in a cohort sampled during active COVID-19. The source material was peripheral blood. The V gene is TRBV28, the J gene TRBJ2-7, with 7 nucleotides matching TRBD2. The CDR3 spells CASSLAGKHEQYF. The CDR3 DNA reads TGTGCCAGCAGCTTAGCGGGTAAGCACGAGCAGTACTTC.